This T cell receptor beta chain is from a study of glioma-infiltrating T cells after dendritic cell vaccination. Study in general: Glioblastoma patients came from Phase I and II dendritic cell vaccination trials. Findings of the study overall: Complete blood and tumor specimen sets were limited to few patients.

The time point: after dendritic cell vaccination, including at tumor progression/relapse. The V gene lost 4 bases and the J gene lost 3 bases, with 22 bases spanning the gap. Germline CDR1 reads SNHLY; CDR2 reads FYNNEI. The CDR3 consists of 18 residues. A remark on this clone: Its antigen remains unknown.

Clones were sequenced by immunoSEQ multiplex PCR, and TCRdb holds only the in-frame ones, with some missing. The sample lists 100,000 or so clones; less than 90% were seen once. The chain recombines TRBV2 with TRBJ1-5; D might be TRBD1 (6 bases). Specimen: blood, collected after dendritic cell vaccination. The TCR comes from a human donor with glioblastoma. CDR3: CASSGGRGGDKANQPQHF. For the CDR3, the DNA is TGTGCCAGCAGTGGGGGCAGGGGCGGTGATAAGGCCAATCAGCCCCAGCATTTT.